This is a list of T cell receptor beta chains from one sample in a study of T cells in Graves' hyperthyroidism and ophthalmopathy. TCRdb reanalysed the multiplex PCR reads using MiXCR and keeps one entry per CDR3 protein. Of under 350,000 distinct CDR3 sequences in the sample, over 15% were seen once. Specimen: blood. The receptors here all came from a woman aged 60-75 years with Graves' ophthalmopathy. Both conserved end residues are trimmed from each CDR3. Each record gives: CDR3 length, J gene, D gene, V gene, CDR3 protein. The D gene is left open where the match is weak.

12,TRBJ1-2,TRBD1,TRBV20-1,SASAVDRENGYT
15,TRBJ2-2,NA,TRBV5-1,ASSHGRTNIIAGELF
12,TRBJ2-2,NA,TRBV5-1,ASSIPGGTGELF
12,TRBJ1-2,NA,TRBV3-1,ASSQDLAGNGYT
11,TRBJ1-1,NA,TRBV15,ATSRDRGNEAF
13,TRBJ2-2,NA,TRBV10-3,ATLLGPSNTGELF
14,TRBJ1-1,TRBD1,TRBV2,ASRRDRGVKNTEAF
15,TRBJ2-1,TRBD2,TRBV18,ASSPPYGTSADNEQF
13,TRBJ2-1,NA,TRBV28,ASSPGDSPYNEQF
10,TRBJ1-1,TRBD1,TRBV2,VSVNRGTEAF
12,TRBJ1-2,NA,TRBV9,ASSSMREYDGYT
13,TRBJ1-5,NA,TRBV19,ASSSPGTPDQPQH
13,TRBJ2-5,NA,TRBV18,ASSPPFGFRETQY
13,TRBJ1-1,NA,TRBV13,ASSPPAGRYTEAF
14,TRBJ1-5,NA,TRBV18,ASSPVDLYSNQPQH
14,TRBJ1-6,TRBD1,TRBV19,ASISTGGSFNSPLH
11,TRBJ2-3,TRBD1,TRBV28,ASRTDRGQAQY
13,TRBJ2-5,TRBD1,TRBV7-2,ASSLFQGAGETQY
10,TRBJ1-2,NA,TRBV12-3/TRBV12-4,ASRPRRAGYT
18,TRBJ2-3,NA,TRBV12-5,ASGLVPIGGGGFGTDTQY
13,TRBJ1-1,TRBD1,TRBV20-1,SARDLQGAGDEAF
13,TRBJ1-5,NA,TRBV4-3,ASSQEWGINQPQH
13,TRBJ1-1,TRBD1,TRBV5-1,ASSLGDRGGTEAF
15,TRBJ2-1,NA,TRBV7-2,ASSLPGGGGHYNEQF
10,TRBJ2-3,NA,TRBV5-6,ASSIFTDTQY
12,TRBJ2-1,NA,TRBV7-2,ASNVVGRVNEQF
12,TRBJ1-5,NA,TRBV15,ATSREGGNQPQH
13,TRBJ1-1,TRBD1,TRBV5-6,ASSLAFGQGVKAF
12,TRBJ2-7,TRBD2,TRBV6-4,ASFVRLAFSEQY
11,TRBJ2-6,NA,TRBV5-1,ASRDPGANVLT
18,TRBJ2-6,NA,TRBV6-1,ASSAMAGFHSPSGANVLT
13,TRBJ2-7,TRBD1,TRBV29-1,SVEDTGTGGYEQY
11,TRBJ1-5,NA,TRBV3-1,ASSQEIGRPQH
12,TRBJ2-1,NA,TRBV27,ASTGGRTYNEQF
12,TRBJ2-3,TRBD2,TRBV7-2,ASSSLAGGDTQY
13,TRBJ2-4,NA,TRBV7-9,ASSPSAWVKNIQY
14,TRBJ1-4,NA,TRBV15,ATSRDPGATNEKLF